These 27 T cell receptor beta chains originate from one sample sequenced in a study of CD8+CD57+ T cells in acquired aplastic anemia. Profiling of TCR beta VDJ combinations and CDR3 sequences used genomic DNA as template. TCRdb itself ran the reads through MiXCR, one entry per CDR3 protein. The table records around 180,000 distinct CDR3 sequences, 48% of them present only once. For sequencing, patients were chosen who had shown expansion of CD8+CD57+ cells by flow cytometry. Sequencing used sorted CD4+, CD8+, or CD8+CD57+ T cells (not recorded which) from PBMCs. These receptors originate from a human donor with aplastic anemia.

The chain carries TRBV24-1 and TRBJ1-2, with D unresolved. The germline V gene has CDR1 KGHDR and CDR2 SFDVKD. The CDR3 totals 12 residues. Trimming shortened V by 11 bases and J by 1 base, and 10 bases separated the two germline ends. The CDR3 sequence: CAMTVGNYGYTF. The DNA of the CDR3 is TGTGCCATGACGGTTGGTAACTATGGCTACACCTTC.

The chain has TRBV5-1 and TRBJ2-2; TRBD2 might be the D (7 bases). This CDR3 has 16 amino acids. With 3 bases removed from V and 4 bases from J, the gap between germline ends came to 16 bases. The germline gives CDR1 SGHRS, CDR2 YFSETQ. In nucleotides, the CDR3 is TGCGCCAGCAGCTGGGGGGGCGCTATTTCCACCGGGGAGCTGTTTTTT. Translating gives CASSWGGAISTGELFF.

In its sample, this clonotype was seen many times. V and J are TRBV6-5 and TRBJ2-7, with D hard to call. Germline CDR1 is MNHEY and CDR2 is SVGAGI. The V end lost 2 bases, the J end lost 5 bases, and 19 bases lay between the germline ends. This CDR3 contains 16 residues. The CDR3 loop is CASSYPGAGSLHEQYF. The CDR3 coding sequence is TGTGCCAGCAGTTACCCGGGCGCAGGATCTCTCCACGAGCAGTACTTC.

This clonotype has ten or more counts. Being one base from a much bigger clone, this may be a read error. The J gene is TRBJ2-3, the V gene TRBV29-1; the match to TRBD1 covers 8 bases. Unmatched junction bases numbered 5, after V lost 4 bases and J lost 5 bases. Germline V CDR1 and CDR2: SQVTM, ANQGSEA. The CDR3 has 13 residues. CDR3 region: CSVGQGPIDTQYF. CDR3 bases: TGCAGCGTTGGACAGGGGCCGATAGATACGCAGTATTTT.

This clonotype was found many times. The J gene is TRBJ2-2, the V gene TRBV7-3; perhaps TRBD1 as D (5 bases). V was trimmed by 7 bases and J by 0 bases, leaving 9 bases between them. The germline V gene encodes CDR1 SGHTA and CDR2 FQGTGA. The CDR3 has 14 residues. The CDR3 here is CASNQGPNTGELFF. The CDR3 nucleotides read TGTGCCAGCAATCAGGGTCCGAACACCGGGGAGCTGTTTTTT.

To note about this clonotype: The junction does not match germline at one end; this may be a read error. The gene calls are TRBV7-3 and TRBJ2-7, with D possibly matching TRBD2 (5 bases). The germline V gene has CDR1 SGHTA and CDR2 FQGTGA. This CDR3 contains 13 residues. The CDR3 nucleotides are TGTGCTAGCAGCCCGGACGGGAATAACGAGCAGTACTTC. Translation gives CASSPDGNNEQYF.

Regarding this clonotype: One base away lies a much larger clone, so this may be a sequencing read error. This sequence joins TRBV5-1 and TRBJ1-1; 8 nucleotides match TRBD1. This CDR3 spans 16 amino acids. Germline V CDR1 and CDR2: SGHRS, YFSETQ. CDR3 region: CASSLGQGMMNTVAFF. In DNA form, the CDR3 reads TGCGCCAGCAGCTTGGGACAGGGGATGATGAACACTGTAGCTTTCTTT.

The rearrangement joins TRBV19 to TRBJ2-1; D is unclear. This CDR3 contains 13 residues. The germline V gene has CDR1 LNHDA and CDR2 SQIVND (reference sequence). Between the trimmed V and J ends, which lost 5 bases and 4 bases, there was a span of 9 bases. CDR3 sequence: CASSHASYNEQFF. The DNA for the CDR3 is TGTGCCAGTAGTCACGCTTCTTACAATGAGCAGTTCTTC.

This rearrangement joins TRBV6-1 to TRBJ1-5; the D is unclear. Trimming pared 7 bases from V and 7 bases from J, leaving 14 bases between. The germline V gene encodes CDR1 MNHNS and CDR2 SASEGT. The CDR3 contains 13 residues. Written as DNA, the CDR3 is TGTGCCAGCACCAATGGACGTGAACAGCCCCAGCATTTT. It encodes CASTNGREQPQHF.

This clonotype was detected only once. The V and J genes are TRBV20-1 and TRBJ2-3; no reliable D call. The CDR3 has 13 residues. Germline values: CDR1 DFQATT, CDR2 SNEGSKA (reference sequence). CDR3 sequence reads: CSKWVPRTDTQYF. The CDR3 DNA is TGCAGCAAGTGGGTGCCACGCACAGATACGCAGTATTTT.

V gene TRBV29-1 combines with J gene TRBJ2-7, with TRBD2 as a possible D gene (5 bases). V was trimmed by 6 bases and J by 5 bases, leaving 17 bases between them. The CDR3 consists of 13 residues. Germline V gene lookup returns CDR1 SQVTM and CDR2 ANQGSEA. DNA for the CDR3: TGCAGCGTCGACCCGGGGAATGGGGACGAGCAGTACTTC. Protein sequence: CSVDPGNGDEQYF.

The CDR3 DNA is TGTGCCATCAGTGAGCTCCCAGGGGGCACAGCAGATACGCAGTATTTT. Translated, it gives CAISELPGGTADTQYF. The rearrangement joins TRBV10-3 to TRBJ2-3, with TRBD1 matching 8 bases. The CDR3 runs to 16 residues. Per the germline V gene, CDR1 is ENHRY and CDR2 is SYGVKD. Unmatched junction bases numbered 8, after V lost 2 bases and J lost 4 bases.

For the CDR3, the DNA is TGTGCCAGCAGCGGGACAGGCTCGGGGGGCTACACCTTC. Its translation: CASSGTGSGGYTF. V usage is TRBV25-1 and J usage is TRBJ1-2; 8 nucleotides align to TRBD1. The CDR3 loop spans 13 amino acids. Germline trimming cut 6 bases from V and 8 bases from J; bases unmatched to any gene: 8. Germline CDR1 and CDR2: MGHDK and SYGVNS.

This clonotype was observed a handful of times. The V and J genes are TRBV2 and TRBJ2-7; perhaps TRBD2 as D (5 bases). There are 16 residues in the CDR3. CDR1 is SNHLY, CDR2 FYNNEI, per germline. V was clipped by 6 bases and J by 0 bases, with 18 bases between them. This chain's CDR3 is CASSTTWTGSSYEQYF. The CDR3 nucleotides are TGTGCCAGCAGCACGACCTGGACTGGGAGCTCCTACGAGCAGTACTTC.

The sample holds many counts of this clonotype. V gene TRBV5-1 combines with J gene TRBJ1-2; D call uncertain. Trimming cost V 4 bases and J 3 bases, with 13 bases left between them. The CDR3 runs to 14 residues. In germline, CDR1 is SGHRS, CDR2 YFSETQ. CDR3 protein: CASSPYSADYGYTF. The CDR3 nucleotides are TGCGCCAGCAGCCCCTACAGCGCTGACTATGGCTACACCTTC.

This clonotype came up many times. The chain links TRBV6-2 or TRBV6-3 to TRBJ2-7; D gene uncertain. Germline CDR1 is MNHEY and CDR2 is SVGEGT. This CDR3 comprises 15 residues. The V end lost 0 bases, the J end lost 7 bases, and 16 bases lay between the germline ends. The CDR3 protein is CASSYSGRTSSEQYF. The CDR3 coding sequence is TGTGCCAGCAGTTACTCTGGCAGGACCTCTTCTGAGCAGTACTTC.

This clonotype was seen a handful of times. CDR3 in amino acids: CASSSDGNYGYTF. Written as DNA, the CDR3 is TGCGCCAGCAGCTCGGACGGGAACTATGGCTACACCTTC. This chain links TRBV5-1 with TRBJ1-2; no firm D call. This CDR3 has 13 amino acids. The V gene's germline CDR1 is SGHRS and CDR2 YFSETQ. Trimming removed 3 bases from V and 2 bases from J, with 8 bases in between.

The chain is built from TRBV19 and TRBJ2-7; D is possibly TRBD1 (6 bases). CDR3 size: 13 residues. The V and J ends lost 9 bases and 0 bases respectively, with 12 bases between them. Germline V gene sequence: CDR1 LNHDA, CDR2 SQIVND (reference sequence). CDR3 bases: TGTGCCAGCGGTACAGGGAGCTCCTACGAGCAGTACTTC. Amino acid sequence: CASGTGSSYEQYF.

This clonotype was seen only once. The CDR3: CASSDSDRGHSNQPQHF. CDR3 DNA sequence: TGTGCCAGCAGTGATTCGGACAGGGGCCATAGCAATCAGCCCCAGCATTTT. The rearrangement uses TRBV25-1 and TRBJ1-5; 9 bases are a match to TRBD1. V dropped 3 bases and J dropped 0; count of bases not matched to a gene: 6. This CDR3 is built from 17 residues. The V gene's germline CDR1 is MGHDK and CDR2 SYGVNS.

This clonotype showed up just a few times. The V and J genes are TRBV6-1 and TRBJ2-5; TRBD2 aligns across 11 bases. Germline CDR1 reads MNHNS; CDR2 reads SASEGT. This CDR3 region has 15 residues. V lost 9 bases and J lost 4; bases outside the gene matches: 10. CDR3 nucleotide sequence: TGTGCCAGTAATAGCGGGGGGGCCGGGGGAGAGACCCAGTACTTC. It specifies CASNSGGAGGETQYF.

In DNA form, the CDR3 reads TGCGCCAGCAGCTTGTGGGGACAGGGAGGGGCGCAGTACTTC. Amino acids: CASSLWGQGGAQYF. The V and J genes are TRBV5-1 and TRBJ2-7, with TRBD1 matching 9 bases. CDR1 is SGHRS and CDR2 is YFSETQ in the germline V gene. CDR3 size: 14 residues. Trimming cost V 1 base and J 9 bases; bases outside gene matches: 8.

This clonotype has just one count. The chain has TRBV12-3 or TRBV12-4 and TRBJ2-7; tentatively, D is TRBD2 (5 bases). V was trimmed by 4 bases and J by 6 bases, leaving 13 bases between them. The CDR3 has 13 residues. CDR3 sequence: CASSSDGVREQYF. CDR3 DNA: TGTGCCAGCAGTTCGGACGGGGTCCGCGAGCAGTACTTC.

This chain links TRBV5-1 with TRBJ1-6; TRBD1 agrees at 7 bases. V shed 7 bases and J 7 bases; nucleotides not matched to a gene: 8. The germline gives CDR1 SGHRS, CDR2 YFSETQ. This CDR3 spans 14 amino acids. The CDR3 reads CASGTGTVNSPLHF. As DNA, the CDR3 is TGCGCCAGCGGAACCGGGACAGTGAATTCACCCCTCCACTTT.

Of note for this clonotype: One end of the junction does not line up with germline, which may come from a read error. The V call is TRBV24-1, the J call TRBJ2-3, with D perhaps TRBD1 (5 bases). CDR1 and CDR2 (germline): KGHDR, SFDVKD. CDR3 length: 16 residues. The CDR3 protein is CATSARDGARTDTQYF. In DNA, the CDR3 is TGTGCCACTAGTGCTAGAGATGGGGCTCGCACAGATACGCAGTATTTT.

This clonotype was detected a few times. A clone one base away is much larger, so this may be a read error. CDR3 sequence reads: CSARQGSGNTIYF. The CDR3 DNA is TGCAGTGCTAGACAGGGATCGGGAAACACCATATATTTT. The chain couples TRBV20-1 to TRBJ1-3; TRBD1 might be the D (5 bases). With 2 bases removed from V and 4 bases from J, the gap between germline ends came to 9 bases. Per the germline V gene, CDR1 is DFQATT and CDR2 is SNEGSKA (reference sequence). This CDR3 comprises 13 residues.

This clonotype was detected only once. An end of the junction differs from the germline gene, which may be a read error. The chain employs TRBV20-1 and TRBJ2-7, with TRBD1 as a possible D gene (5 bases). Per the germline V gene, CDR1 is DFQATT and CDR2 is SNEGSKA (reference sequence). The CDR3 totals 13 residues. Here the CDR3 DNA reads TGCAGTGCTAGGCATGGGGCTCCCTATGAGCAGTACTTC. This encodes CSARHGAPYEQYF.

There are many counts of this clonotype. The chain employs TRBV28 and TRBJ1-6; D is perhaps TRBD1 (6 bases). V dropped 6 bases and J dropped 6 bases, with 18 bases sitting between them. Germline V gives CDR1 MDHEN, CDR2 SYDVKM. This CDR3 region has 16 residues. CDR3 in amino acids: CASSLMGGAGNSPLHF. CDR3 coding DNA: TGTGCCAGCAGCTTGATGGGGGGCGCGGGTAATTCACCCCTCCACTTT.